The 16 T cell receptor beta chains listed next were all sequenced from one sample in a study of blood T cell repertoires in COVID-19 (dated by TCRdb to the early 2020s). Libraries were prepared through the immunoSEQ multiplex PCR assay. TCRdb obtained this table from immuneACCESS and retained in-frame rearrangements with V and J assigned. These tables miss some clones; where compared with another copy, unresolved V genes account for less than half of the shortfall, and the remainder is unexplained. Recorded for this sample are some 240,000 clones; around 82% of them occurred a single time. The top ten constitute roughly 3.2% of the sample. The sample comprised PBMCs or T cells enriched from blood (not recorded which). The receptors derive from a man aged 50 to 60 who had recovered from COVID-19.

The chain has TRBV6-5 and TRBJ1-6, with D tentatively TRBD1 (6 bases). This CDR3 comprises 14 residues. Germline assignment: CDR1 MNHEY and CDR2 SVGAGI. V lost 6 bases, J lost 7 bases, and 13 bases lay in between. CDR3 region: CASRTGPTNSPLHF. CDR3 DNA: TGTGCCAGCAGGACAGGTCCTACCAATTCACCCCTCCACTTT.

The gene calls are TRBV27 and TRBJ2-7, with D unclear. Germline CDR1 reads MNHEY; CDR2 reads SMNVEV (reference sequence). Trimming removed 0 bases from V and 1 base from J, with 7 bases in between. The CDR3 consists of 14 residues. The CDR3 DNA sequence: TGTGCCAGCAGTTTATCCGGCAGGTCCTACGAGCAGTACTTC. Translated, it gives CASSLSGRSYEQYF.

V and J are TRBV5-1 and TRBJ1-2; 7 bases agree with TRBD1. V was clipped by 0 bases and J by 5 bases; unmatched bases: 7. Germline V gene lookup returns CDR1 SGHRS and CDR2 YFSETQ. The CDR3 covers 15 residues. CDR3 nucleotides: TGCGCCAGCAGCTTGGTGTTTGGGACAGAGTATGGCTACACCTTC. It codes for CASSLVFGTEYGYTF.

The rearrangement links TRBV5-4 to TRBJ2-1, with 10 bases fitting TRBD2. Looked up from germline, CDR1 is SGHNT and CDR2 is YYREEE (reference sequence). Germline trimming cut 1 base from V and 7 bases from J; bases unmatched to any gene: 5. The CDR3 extends over 15 amino acids. In DNA form, the CDR3 reads TGTGCCAGCAGCTTGCGAGCGGGAGGGCGAAATGAGCAGTTCTTC. Its translation: CASSLRAGGRNEQFF.

V gene TRBV15 combines with J gene TRBJ1-3; TRBD1 matches 7 bases. Trimming removed 1 base from V and 0 bases from J; junction bases left unmatched: 6. The germline V gene encodes CDR1 LNHNV and CDR2 YYDKDF (reference sequence). The CDR3 contains 17 residues. CDR3 sequence reads: CATSRVPGQRSGNTIYF. The CDR3 DNA is TGTGCCACCAGCAGAGTACCGGGACAGCGCTCTGGAAACACCATATATTTT. Full variable domain (outside the CDR3, taken from reference TRBV15 and TRBJ1-3): DAMVIQNPRYQVTQFGKPVTLSCSQTLNHNVMYWYQQKSSQAPKLLFHYYDKDFNNEADTPDNFQSRRPNTSFCFLDIRSPGLGDTAMYLCATSRVPGQRSGNTIYFGEGSWLTVV.

This sequence joins TRBV6-4 and TRBJ2-3, with 8 bases fitting TRBD2. Germline CDR1 and CDR2: MRHNA and SNTAGT. The J segment lost 4 bases and the V segment lost 5 bases, leaving 11 bases of the junction unmatched. This CDR3 is built from 16 residues. CDR3 loop: CASSYLPGGLADTQYF. The CDR3 bases are TGTGCCAGCAGTTACTTACCGGGGGGGCTCGCAGATACGCAGTATTTT.

The J gene is TRBJ2-1, the V gene TRBV28; 11 nucleotides line up with TRBD2. Unmatched junction bases numbered 9, after V lost 2 bases and J lost 6 bases. The CDR3 consists of 17 residues. Germline V gene sequence: CDR1 MDHEN, CDR2 SYDVKM. The CDR3, as DNA: TGTGCCAGCAGTTTACCATCTAGCGGGAGGTGGGCCAATGAGCAGTTCTTC. It codes for CASSLPSSGRWANEQFF.

This chain connects TRBV18 to TRBJ2-5; D is possibly TRBD1 (5 bases). The V end was cut by 4 bases, the J end by 2 bases, with 8 bases between. This CDR3 contains 13 residues. Germline values: CDR1 KGHSH, CDR2 LQKENI. As DNA, the CDR3 is TGTGCCAGCTCACAAGGGGCTCAAGAGACCCAGTACTTC. Protein sequence: CASSQGAQETQYF. Full variable domain (rest looked up from reference TRBV18 and TRBJ2-5): NAGVMQNPRHLVRRRGQEARLRCSPMKGHSHVYWYRQLPEEGLKFMVYLQKENIIDESGMPKERFSAEFPKEGPSILRIQQVVRGDSAAYFCASSQGAQETQYFGPGTRLLVL.

The rearrangement links TRBV11-2 to TRBJ2-1; tentative D call: TRBD1 (6 bases). CDR1 and CDR2 from the germline V gene are SGHAT and FQNNGV. Trimming took off 5 bases at V and 5 bases at J, with 16 bases between the two ends. The CDR3 has 15 residues. The CDR3 is CASSPVVGANNEQFF. The CDR3 DNA reads as TGTGCCAGCAGCCCTGTAGTGGGGGCGAACAATGAGCAGTTCTTC.

The V call is TRBV11-2, the J call TRBJ2-1; D call uncertain. Germline values: CDR1 SGHAT, CDR2 FQNNGV. CDR3 length: 15 residues. The V and J ends lost 5 bases and 9 bases respectively, with 20 bases between them. CDR3 nucleotide sequence: TGTGCCAGCAGCATCCTCTGGTCTGGTGAGCTTGAGCAGTTCTTC. Its translation is CASSILWSGELEQFF. The full variable domain, in which reference TRBV11-2 and TRBJ2-1 provide the parts outside the CDR3, is EAGVAQSPRYKIIEKRQSVAFWCNPISGHATLYWYQQILGQGPKLLIQFQNNGVVDDSQLPKDRFSAERLKGVDSTLKIQPAKLEDSAVYLCASSILWSGELEQFFGPGTRLTVL.

V and J are TRBV10-3 and TRBJ1-1; tentative D call: TRBD1 (6 bases). Germline CDR1 and CDR2: ENHRY and SYGVKD. Trimming took 4 bases from V and 8 from J, leaving 11 bases between them. The CDR3 totals 12 residues. CDR3 loop: CAISGATGEAFF. For the CDR3, the DNA is TGTGCCATCAGTGGTGCGACAGGCGAAGCTTTCTTT.

The chain links TRBV7-2 to TRBJ2-3; D may be TRBD1 (5 bases). Germline-derived CDR1 and CDR2 are SGHTA and FQGNSA. V was pared by 5 bases and J by 4 bases, with 13 bases between. CDR3 length equals 14 residues. The CDR3 region has the DNA TGTGCCAGCAGCCCACCTGACAGATCAGATACGCAGTATTTT. As protein: CASSPPDRSDTQYF.

V and J are TRBV4-1 and TRBJ2-5; 14 nucleotides line up with TRBD2. Per the germline V gene, CDR1 is MGHRA and CDR2 is YSYEKL. J lost 5 bases, V lost 3 bases, and 8 bases had no gene match. There are 17 residues in the CDR3. CDR3 DNA sequence: TGCGCCAGCAGCCAGAGGACTAGCGGGAGGATTTGGGAGACCCAGTACTTC. Its protein is CASSQRTSGRIWETQYF.

CDR3 DNA sequence: TGCGCCAGCAGCCCCCTAGCGGGGGGTCTCGCTAGCACAGATACGCAGTATTTT. This translates into CASSPLAGGLASTDTQYF. V is TRBV5-1 and J is TRBJ2-3, with 11 nucleotides matching TRBD2. Germline trimming cut 4 bases from V and 0 bases from J; bases unmatched to any gene: 10. Germline-derived CDR1 and CDR2 are SGHRS and YFSETQ. The CDR3 covers 18 residues.

The genes are TRBV7-9 and TRBJ2-2; D is perhaps TRBD1 (6 bases). Germline lookup yields CDR1 SEHNR and CDR2 FQNEAQ (reference sequence). V lost 9 bases and J lost 3, with 14 bases in between. The CDR3 is made up of 14 amino acids. The CDR3 DNA reads as TGTGCCAGACAGGGCGGTAGTGACACCGGGGAGCTGTTTTTT. Its translation is CARQGGSDTGELFF.

J is TRBJ1-4 and V is TRBV5-1; D is possibly TRBD1 (6 bases). Trimming stripped 4 bases from V and 3 bases from J, with 13 bases between. This CDR3 has 15 residues. Germline V CDR1 and CDR2: SGHRS, YFSETQ. CDR3 protein: CASSRIAGANEKLFF. The CDR3 region has the DNA TGCGCCAGCAGCCGGATTGCAGGGGCTAATGAAAAACTGTTTTTT.